This passage covers 17 T cell receptor beta chains from one sample sequenced in a study of blood T cell repertoires in COVID-19. Clones were read by immunoSEQ multiplex PCR, and TCRdb kept only the in-frame ones, dropping some. The data show around 280,000 clones, around nine tenths seen once. The sequenced sample consisted of peripheral blood. These receptors came from a man between 65 and 79 years old with acute or convalescent COVID-19.

The chain uses TRBV28 and TRBJ2-3, with 7 bases matching TRBD2. The germline V gene encodes CDR1 MDHEN and CDR2 SYDVKM. The CDR3 runs to 13 residues. V lost 5 bases and J lost 6; bases outside the gene matches: 5. The CDR3 loop is CASSQRGWDTQYF. Here the CDR3 DNA reads TGTGCCAGCAGTCAGCGGGGTTGGGATACGCAGTATTTT.

The chain combines TRBV5-1 with TRBJ2-3, with unresolved D. Germline V gene sequence: CDR1 SGHRS, CDR2 YFSETQ. This CDR3 is 16 amino acids long. V was shortened by 0 bases and J by 0 bases, with 11 bases between the two germline ends. Written as DNA, the CDR3 is TGCGCCAGCAGCTTGGGTTTCACAGCTAGCACAGATACGCAGTATTTT. As protein: CASSLGFTASTDTQYF.

In nucleotides, the CDR3 is TGTGCCAGCAGCGACCCCGGGAAGGGAAACACCATATATTTT. Its protein is CASSDPGKGNTIYF. The V call is TRBV9, the J call TRBJ1-3; D unclear. Germline CDR1 is SGDLS and CDR2 is YYNGEE. CDR3 length equals 14 residues. Between the trimmed V and J ends, which lost 3 bases and 4 bases, there was a span of 11 bases.

This clone showed up just once. The chain employs TRBV2 and TRBJ2-3, with 10 bases identical to TRBD1. Germline CDR1 is SNHLY and CDR2 is FYNNEI. Trimming at V came to 6 bases and at J to 6 bases, leaving 9 bases not matched to a gene. The CDR3 totals 15 residues. The CDR3: CASRRGTGVGDTQYF. The CDR3 nucleotides are TGTGCCAGCAGGCGCGGGACAGGGGTCGGCGATACGCAGTATTTT.

The genes are TRBV9 and TRBJ1-5, with 10 bases fitting TRBD1. The CDR3 spans 12 residues. CDR1 SGDLS and CDR2 YYNGEE come from the germline V gene. The J segment lost 7 bases and the V segment lost 7 bases, leaving 2 bases of the junction unmatched. This chain's CDR3 is CASGQGVQPQHF. CDR3 bases: TGTGCCAGCGGACAGGGGGTCCAGCCCCAGCATTTT.

The chain couples TRBV29-1 to TRBJ1-1; TRBD1 might be the D (6 bases). V was cut by 5 bases and J by 5 bases, with 18 bases left in between. Germline lookup yields CDR1 SQVTM and CDR2 ANQGSEA. This CDR3 comprises 14 residues. CDR3 nucleotides: TGCAGCGTTCCCCCATGGGGGGGCCGGACTGAAGCTTTCTTT. Amino acid sequence: CSVPPWGGRTEAFF. Variable domain in full (rest from reference TRBV29-1 and TRBJ1-1): SAVISQKPSRDICQRGTSLTIQCQVDSQVTMMFWYRQQPGQSLTLIATANQGSEATYESGFVIDKFPISRPNLTFSTLTVSNMSPEDSSIYLCSVPPWGGRTEAFFGQGTRLTVV.

There are a few counts of this clone. The chain employs TRBV6-2 or TRBV6-3 and TRBJ2-1; D is possibly TRBD1 (5 bases). CDR1 is MNHEY and CDR2 is SVGEGT in the germline V gene. V gave up 2 bases and J gave up 4 bases, with 12 bases separating them. CDR3 size: 15 residues. CDR3 coding DNA: TGTGCCAGCAGTTACGGGGCAGGGAATTACAATGAGCAGTTCTTC. This sequence encodes CASSYGAGNYNEQFF.

V and J are TRBV24-1 and TRBJ1-4, with D possibly matching TRBD1 (6 bases). Germline values: CDR1 KGHDR, CDR2 SFDVKD. The CDR3 loop spans 17 amino acids. Between the trimmed V and J ends, which lost 5 bases and 5 bases, there was a span of 20 bases. CDR3 amino acids: CATSAVNGGTRNEKLFF. The DNA for the CDR3 is TGTGCCACCAGTGCGGTTAATGGTGGGACAAGGAATGAAAAACTGTTTTTT.

To note about this clone: Other DNA sequences in this specimen translate into the identical CDR3. The V call is TRBV3-1 (or the pseudogene TRBV3-2), the J call TRBJ1-1, with D possibly being TRBD1 (5 bases). Looked up from germline, CDR1 is LGHDT and CDR2 is YNNKEL (reference sequence). Trimming removed 4 bases from V and 8 bases from J, with 11 bases in between. This CDR3 contains 12 residues. The CDR3 loop is CASSPLSGEAFF. The CDR3 nucleotides read TGTGCCAGCAGCCCCCTCTCAGGGGAAGCTTTCTTT.

The V and J genes are TRBV11-2 and TRBJ2-5, with TRBD2 matching over 9 bases. There are 17 residues in the CDR3. Germline CDR1 is SGHAT and CDR2 is FQNNGV. The V and J ends lost 1 base and 4 bases, in that order; junction bases with no gene match: 10. The CDR3 loop reads CASSLVASGAGGETQYF. Written as DNA, the CDR3 is TGTGCCAGCAGCTTAGTGGCTAGCGGGGCCGGAGGAGAGACCCAGTACTTC.

V is TRBV6-5 and J is TRBJ1-6, with 7 bases matching TRBD1. From germline, CDR1 is MNHEY and CDR2 SVGAGI. The CDR3 loop spans 13 amino acids. Unmatched junction bases numbered 10, after V lost 11 bases and J lost 9 bases. As DNA, the CDR3 is TGTGCCGCAACACAGGGGTTCAGTTCACCCCTCCACTTT. It specifies CAATQGFSSPLHF.

This chain joins TRBV6-1 and TRBJ2-2; D is perhaps TRBD1 (6 bases). Germline loops: CDR1 MNHNS, CDR2 SASEGT. The germline V and J ends were trimmed by 2 bases and 5 bases, with 12 bases remaining between them. This CDR3 is 15 amino acids long. CDR3 DNA: TGTGCCAGCAGTGAACAGGGGCCACAGACCGGGGAGCTGTTTTTT. Translation gives CASSEQGPQTGELFF.

The chain carries TRBV4-3 and TRBJ2-7, with 10 bases aligning to TRBD2. V lost 4 bases and J lost 6; bases outside the gene matches: 6. Germline V gene sequence: CDR1 LGHNA, CDR2 YSLEER. This CDR3 contains 14 residues. CDR3 sequence reads: CASSLIAGGGEQYF. CDR3 bases: TGCGCCAGCAGCCTTATAGCGGGAGGAGGCGAGCAGTACTTC.

The sample holds one count of this clone. The chain recombines TRBV6-2 or TRBV6-3 with TRBJ2-2; the D is unclear. The CDR3 spans 16 residues. The germline gives CDR1 MNHEY, CDR2 SVGEGT. The ends were cut back, 0 bases at V and 6 bases at J, with 14 bases in the middle. CDR3 in DNA: TGTGCCAGCAGTTACTCATCCCACAGCTTATCCGGGGAGCTGTTTTTT. Its protein is CASSYSSHSLSGELFF.

This clone has a single count. The chain is built from TRBV4-3 and TRBJ2-3; 12 bases map to TRBD2. V lost 0 bases and J lost 7; bases outside the gene matches: 14. This CDR3 has 19 amino acids. The germline V gene encodes CDR1 LGHNA and CDR2 YSLEER. The CDR3 bases are TGCGCCAGCAGCCAAGATGGGCTAGCGGGGGGGCCGGGCGGTAATACGCAGTATTTT. This gives the protein CASSQDGLAGGPGGNTQYF.

This sequence joins TRBV5-6 and TRBJ1-2; 8 nucleotides align to TRBD1. With 4 bases clipped from V and 1 base from J, the junction kept 9 bases outside the gene matches. CDR3 length: 16 residues. Germline V CDR1 and CDR2: SGHDT, YYEEEE. The DNA for the CDR3 is TGTGCCAGCAGCGGCACCGGACAGGGCCTTAACTATGGCTACACCTTC. Translated: CASSGTGQGLNYGYTF.

The chain carries TRBV4-1 and TRBJ1-5, with D unclear. V lost 0 bases and J 5 bases, leaving 8 bases between the germline ends. The CDR3 sequence is 14 residues long. Per germline, CDR1 MGHRA and CDR2 YSYEKL. Here the CDR3 reads CASSQEEGDQPQHF. In DNA, the CDR3 is TGCGCCAGCAGCCAAGAGGAGGGAGATCAGCCCCAGCATTTT.